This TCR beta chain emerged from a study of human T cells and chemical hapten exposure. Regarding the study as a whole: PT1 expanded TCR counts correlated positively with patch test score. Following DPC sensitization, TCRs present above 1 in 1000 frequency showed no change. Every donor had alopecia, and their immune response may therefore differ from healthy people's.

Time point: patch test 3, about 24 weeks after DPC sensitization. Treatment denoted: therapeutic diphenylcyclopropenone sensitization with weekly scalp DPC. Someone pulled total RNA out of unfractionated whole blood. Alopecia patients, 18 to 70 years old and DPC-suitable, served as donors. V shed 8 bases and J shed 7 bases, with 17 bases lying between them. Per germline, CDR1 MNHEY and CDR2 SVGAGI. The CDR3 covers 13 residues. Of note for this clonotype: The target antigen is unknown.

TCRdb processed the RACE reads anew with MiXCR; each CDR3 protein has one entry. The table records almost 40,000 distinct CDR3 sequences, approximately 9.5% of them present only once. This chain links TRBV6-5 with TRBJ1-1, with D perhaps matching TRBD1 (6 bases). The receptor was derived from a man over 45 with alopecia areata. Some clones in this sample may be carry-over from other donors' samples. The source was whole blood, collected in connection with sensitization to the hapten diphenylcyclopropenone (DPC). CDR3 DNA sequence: TGTGCCAGCGGGTCTTGGGGGCCAGGTGAAGCTTTCTTT. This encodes CASGSWGPGEAFF.